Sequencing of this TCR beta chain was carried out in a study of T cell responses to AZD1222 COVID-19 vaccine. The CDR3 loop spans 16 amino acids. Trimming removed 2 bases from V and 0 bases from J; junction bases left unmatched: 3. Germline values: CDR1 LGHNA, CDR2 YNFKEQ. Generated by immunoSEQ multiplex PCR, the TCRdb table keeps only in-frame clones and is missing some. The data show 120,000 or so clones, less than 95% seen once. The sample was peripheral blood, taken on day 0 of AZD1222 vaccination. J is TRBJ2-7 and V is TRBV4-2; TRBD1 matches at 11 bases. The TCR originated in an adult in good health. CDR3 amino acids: CASSQRTGGFSYEQYF. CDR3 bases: TGTGCCAGCAGCCAAAGGACAGGGGGCTTCTCCTACGAGCAGTACTTC.